This TCR beta chain was retrieved from a study of T-cell memory formation after mild COVID-19. Study findings and constraints: A subset of responding clones appeared in pre-infection memory, suggesting cross-reactive memory joined. Day 37-peaking second-wave clones had unconfirmed SARS-CoV-2 specificity.

Points on this clonotype: Its antigen is unidentified.

The length of the CDR3 is 12 residues. Germline loops: CDR1 DFQATT, CDR2 SNEGSKA (reference sequence). V was shortened by 6 bases and J by 6 bases, with 15 bases between the two germline ends. Libraries for TCRalpha and TCRbeta carried sample barcodes and unique molecular identifiers via 5'RACE. TCRdb re-derived calls from the 5' RACE reads in MiXCR, one entry per CDR3 protein. The data contain about half a million distinct CDR3 sequences, over 15% of them seen just once; the ten biggest clones take up around 12%. Sequenced sample: PBMCs or a T cell subset sorted from them (not recorded which). The source is an adult woman who had mild COVID-19 (a few samples of this study predate the infection). Cell type and time point are not known. The chain employs TRBV20-1 and TRBJ2-7, with unresolved D. The CDR3 protein is CSAHGPPGEQYF. CDR3 DNA: TGCAGTGCGCACGGGCCCCCCGGCGAGCAGTACTTC.